This TCR beta chain was identified during a study of cytomegalovirus exposure and HLA in healthy donors. Study outcomes and limitations: Clonal expansion was found to be greater in HLA-associated TCR beta chains than in equally common others in a later analysis. Most subjects had HLA-A and HLA-B alleles reportedly predicted accurately by TCR beta sequences. It was in a later analysis that TCR association rates were seen to vary by HLA locus, highest for DRB1 and lowest for HLA-C. Investigators reported about 160 TCR beta chains as tied to cytomegalovirus.

Comments on this clone: Antigen: not known.

PCR was performed using 60 Vbeta and 13 Jbeta primers. Data came from immunoSEQ multiplex PCR; TCRdb stores just in-frame clones and leaves some out. The listing contains over 150,000 clones. Trimming at V came to 0 bases and at J to 3 bases, leaving 3 bases not matched to a gene. Germline V gene data show CDR1 as MNHEY and CDR2 as SVGAGI. This CDR3 has 15 amino acids. This clonotype originated in a boy younger than 18 in good health and CMV-seronegative. The chain links TRBV6-5 to TRBJ1-1; 8 positions match TRBD1. Material for sequencing was PBMCs. CDR3 sequence: CASSYSPGGHTEAFF. CDR3 DNA sequence: TGTGCCAGCAGTTACTCCCCAGGGGGCCACACTGAAGCTTTCTTT.